These 4 T cell receptor beta chains originate from one sample sequenced in a study of T cells in Graves' hyperthyroidism and ophthalmopathy. Researchers amplified the TCR beta CDR3 regions from RNA transcripts. Initially, a first-round RT-PCR of the TCR CDR3 employed the HTBI primer set. TCRdb reanalysed the multiplex PCR reads using MiXCR and keeps one entry per CDR3 protein. In the table there are more than 300,000 distinct CDR3 sequences, around 13% of which are singletons. Sequencing was performed on blood. The receptors derive from a woman in her twenties or thirties with Graves' hyperthyroidism.

J is TRBJ2-4 and V is TRBV6-6; D is ambiguous. The ends were cut back, 2 bases at V and 1 base at J, with 12 bases in the middle. Germline CDR1 and CDR2: MNHNY and SVGAGI (reference sequence). The CDR3 totals 16 residues. The CDR3 is CASSYASSGAKNIQYF. CDR3 coding DNA: TGTGCCAGCAGTTACGCGTCTAGTGGTGCCAAAAACATTCAGTACTTC.

V and J are TRBV9 and TRBJ2-7; the D gene is possibly TRBD2 (6 bases). There are 15 residues in the CDR3. V shed 1 base and J shed 0 bases, with 11 bases lying between them. In germline, CDR1 is SGDLS, CDR2 YYNGEE. The CDR3 spells CASSVSIADSYEQYF. The CDR3 DNA follows: TGTGCCAGCAGCGTATCGATAGCGGACTCCTACGAGCAGTACTTC.

This clonotype was counted many times. This chain joins TRBV28 and TRBJ1-2; possibly TRBD1 for D (6 bases). Trimming left V 6 bases short and J 4 bases short, with 12 bases between. Germline V lookup: CDR1 MDHEN, CDR2 SYDVKM. The CDR3 is 13 amino acids. For the CDR3, the DNA is TGTGCCAGCAGCCAAACAGGGAGCTATGGCTACACCTTC. It yields the protein CASSQTGSYGYTF.

Many counts were recorded for this clonotype. The chain is built from TRBV7-2 and TRBJ2-1, with D hard to call. Trimming took 1 base from V and 1 from J, leaving 11 bases between them. This CDR3 is 16 amino acids long. Germline values: CDR1 SGHTA, CDR2 FQGNSA. CDR3 region: CASSLVARPSYNEQFF. The CDR3 DNA reads as TGTGCCAGCAGCTTAGTGGCCAGGCCTTCCTACAATGAGCAGTTCTTC.